The 7 T cell receptor beta chains below come from one sample, sequenced in a study of cytomegalovirus exposure and HLA in healthy donors. 60 Vbeta and 13 Jbeta primers were used in PCR. TCRdb's table, derived via immunoSEQ multiplex PCR, lists solely in-frame clones and lacks some. This sample carries under 90,000 clones, roughly 77% of them seen once, and the ten largest clones take 2% to 2.5%. The specimen sequenced was PBMCs. The origin of the receptors is a man aged 35-49 years in good health and CMV-seronegative.

The V call is TRBV7-8, the J call TRBJ1-1; D gene ambiguous. V lost 2 bases and J lost 10, with 11 bases in between. Germline CDR1 is SGHVS and CDR2 is FQNEAQ. The CDR3 sequence is 12 residues long. For the CDR3, the DNA is TGTGCCAGCAGCTTAAGCGGCCAGGTAGCTTTCTTT. Protein: CASSLSGQVAFF.

V and J are TRBV15 and TRBJ1-1; D is ambiguous. The CDR3 totals 13 residues. Germline CDR1 and CDR2: LNHNV and YYDKDF (reference sequence). V was pared by 3 bases and J by 3 bases, with 8 bases between. The CDR3 region is CATSSREDTEAFF. CDR3 bases: TGTGCCACCAGCAGTAGGGAGGACACTGAAGCTTTCTTT.

The chain carries TRBV19 and TRBJ2-7; perhaps TRBD2 as D (5 bases). Germline V lookup: CDR1 LNHDA, CDR2 SQIVND (reference sequence). There are 14 residues in the CDR3. V was shortened by 5 bases and J by 5 bases, with 16 bases between the two germline ends. The CDR3 DNA reads TGTGCCAGTAGTCCCCGCGGCGGACTGGACGAGCAGTACTTC. This sequence encodes CASSPRGGLDEQYF. The variable domain in full, completed from reference TRBV19 and TRBJ2-7, reads DGGITQSPKYLFRKEGQNVTLSCEQNLNHDAMYWYRQDPGQGLRLIYYSQIVNDFQKGDIAEGYSVSREKKESFPLTVTSAQKNPTAFYLCASSPRGGLDEQYFGPGTRLTVT.

The count of this clone is one. The chain employs TRBV7-8 and TRBJ1-1; 8 positions agree with TRBD1. Germline lookup yields CDR1 SGHVS and CDR2 FQNEAQ. CDR3 size: 15 residues. Germline trimming cut 5 bases from V and 0 bases from J; bases unmatched to any gene: 5. The DNA of the CDR3 is TGTGCCAGCAGCGCAGTGGACAGGGTGAACACTGAAGCTTTCTTT. Encoded protein: CASSAVDRVNTEAFF.

The V call is TRBV2, the J call TRBJ1-5; 7 bases are shared with TRBD1. There are 13 residues in the CDR3. After removal of 7 bases from V and 4 bases from J, the junction contained 4 bases not matched to a gene. Germline V gene data show CDR1 as SNHLY and CDR2 as FYNNEI. CDR3 DNA sequence: TGTGCCAGCACTGGGGACAGAAATCAGCCCCAGCATTTT. Translation: CASTGDRNQPQHF.

This chain uses TRBV5-8 with TRBJ2-1; TRBD2 is a possible D gene (6 bases). This CDR3 has 13 amino acids. Germline lookup yields CDR1 SGHTS and CDR2 YDEGEE. The V end lost 1 base, the J end lost 6 bases, and 8 bases lay between the germline ends. Here the CDR3 DNA reads TGTGCCAGCAGCTTGCTCGGGGGCAATGAGCAGTTCTTC. It encodes CASSLLGGNEQFF.

A note on this clone: One junction end does not reproduce the germline sequence, and a read error may be involved. This chain connects TRBV10-3 to TRBJ1-2; TRBD1 might be the D (5 bases). The CDR3 is 14 residues long. From germline, CDR1 is ENHRY and CDR2 SYGVKD. CDR3 in amino acids: CAIIIEAGTANPVF. The CDR3 DNA is TGTGCCATCATTATTGAAGCCGGGACTGCAAACCCAGTCTTC.